This TCR beta chain was sequenced during a study of T cell responses to AZD1222 COVID-19 vaccine. Study at large: Researchers grouped second doses given at about 4 or about 12 weeks into one pool. Study findings and constraints: Baseline testing showed seropositivity in only a handful of AZD1222 recipients. Dominant CD4 TCR responses targeted spike regions 160-218 and 743-854.

As regards this clone: What it binds is unknown.

Repertoires were generated with immunoSEQ multiplex PCR, while TCRdb's copy carries only in-frame clones and drops some. Counted here are tens of thousands of clones, approximately 87% occurring once; the ten biggest clones make up 5.5% to 8%. The germline V gene encodes CDR1 LNHNV and CDR2 YYDKDF (reference sequence). This CDR3 has 17 residues. Losses at the gene ends were 0 bases for V and 4 bases for J; bases not matched to a gene: 9. The V call is TRBV15, the J call TRBJ2-1; 7 nucleotides agree with TRBD2. The origin of this receptor is an adult in good health. The material sequenced was peripheral blood, taken on day 0 of AZD1222 vaccination. CDR3 region: CATSRDRAGEGYNEQFF. The CDR3 nucleotides are TGTGCCACCAGCAGAGATAGGGCGGGGGAGGGATACAATGAGCAGTTCTTC.